Each of the 30 T cell receptor beta chains below was sequenced from the same sample in a study of cytomegalovirus exposure and HLA in healthy donors. Use of 60 Vbeta and 13 Jbeta primers characterized the PCR. TCRdb's copy holds only in-frame clones and misses some; the assay was immunoSEQ multiplex PCR. This table has roughly 140,000 clones, about 88% appearing once. Sequencing was carried out using PBMCs. Every receptor here comes from a woman aged 18-29 years in good health and CMV-seronegative.

This clone occurred once. The chain combines TRBV5-5 with TRBJ1-6; 7 bases are a match to TRBD1. This CDR3 is 15 amino acids long. The germline V gene has CDR1 SGHKS and CDR2 YYEKEE (reference sequence). V lost 3 bases and J lost 11; bases outside the gene matches: 11. The CDR3 bases are TGTGCCAGCAGCTACCGACAGGGTTCTGCGGCACCCCTCCACTTT. This translates into CASSYRQGSAAPLHF.

The gene calls are TRBV6-8 and TRBJ1-5; tentatively, D is TRBD1 (6 bases). V lost 7 bases and J lost 1, with 17 bases in between. Germline V lookup: CDR1 MNHGY, CDR2 SAAAGT. The CDR3 contains 16 residues. In nucleotides, the CDR3 is TGTGCCAGCACCGATTCAGGGGTATGGAGCAATCAGCCCCAGCATTTT. The encoded protein is CASTDSGVWSNQPQHF.

The chain is built from TRBV7-2 and TRBJ2-7, with 11 bases aligning to TRBD2. This CDR3 has 16 residues. Germline lookup yields CDR1 SGHTA and CDR2 FQGNSA. V trimming: 3 bases; J trimming: 3 bases; junction bases outside the gene matches: 7. CDR3 residues: CASSLASGGPLYEQYF. CDR3 DNA sequence: TGTGCCAGCAGCTTGGCTAGCGGGGGGCCTCTCTACGAGCAGTACTTC. Filled out from reference TRBV7-2 and TRBJ2-7, the complete variable domain reads GAGVSQSPSNKVTEKGKDVELRCDPISGHTALYWYRQSLGQGLEFLIYFQGNSAPDKSGLPSDRFSAERTGGSVSTLTIQRTQQEDSAVYLCASSLASGGPLYEQYFGPGTRLTVT.

This clone was seen only once. CDR3 DNA sequence: TGTGCCACCAAGGGACTAGCCACAGATACGCAGTATTTT. Encoded protein: CATKGLATDTQYF. J is TRBJ2-3 and V is TRBV6-1; 9 bases fit TRBD2. Per the germline V gene, CDR1 is MNHNS and CDR2 is SASEGT. The CDR3 spans 13 residues. Trimming removed 10 bases from V and 2 bases from J; junction bases left unmatched: 4.

The V and J genes are TRBV7-2 and TRBJ2-3, with D tentatively TRBD2 (6 bases). This CDR3 has 13 amino acids. Trimming took 5 bases from V and 3 from J, leaving 9 bases between them. Germline V lookup: CDR1 SGHTA, CDR2 FQGNSA. CDR3 protein: CASSHGSTDTQYF. The DNA of the CDR3 is TGTGCCAGCAGCCACGGGAGTACAGATACGCAGTATTTT.

J is TRBJ1-2 and V is TRBV5-4, with D perhaps matching TRBD1 (6 bases). Trimming shortened V by 4 bases and J by 2 bases, and 9 bases separated the two germline ends. The CDR3 extends over 13 amino acids. Germline V gene lookup returns CDR1 SGHNT and CDR2 YYREEE (reference sequence). Here the CDR3 reads CASSPDRNYGYTF. The CDR3 nucleotides are TGTGCCAGCAGCCCCGACAGGAACTATGGCTACACCTTC.

This clone appeared a single time. This chain connects TRBV27 to TRBJ2-5; tentative D call: TRBD2 (6 bases). The CDR3 has 14 amino acids. The V gene's germline CDR1 is MNHEY and CDR2 SMNVEV (reference sequence). Trimming shortened V by 3 bases and J by 5 bases, and 13 bases separated the two germline ends. Here the CDR3 reads CASSLQLAAETQYF. The CDR3 bases are TGTGCCAGCAGTTTGCAACTAGCTGCTGAGACCCAGTACTTC.

This clone was counted once. The V gene is TRBV2, the J gene TRBJ2-3; D not resolved. This CDR3 region has 14 residues. CDR1 is SNHLY, CDR2 FYNNEI, per germline. V was cut by 5 bases and J by 1 base, with 10 bases left in between. CDR3 nucleotides: TGTGCCAGCAGTTGGTCAGTTGGCACAGATACGCAGTATTTT. It is translated as CASSWSVGTDTQYF.

This clone occurred many times. The V and J genes are TRBV7-2 and TRBJ1-1; possibly TRBD1 for D (6 bases). Germline-derived CDR1 and CDR2 are SGHTA and FQGNSA. CDR3 size: 17 residues. V was trimmed by 5 bases and J by 3 bases, leaving 22 bases between them. CDR3 residues: CASSPGTTPFGDTEAFF. CDR3 sequence (DNA): TGTGCCAGCAGCCCCGGGACAACCCCCTTTGGAGACACTGAAGCTTTCTTT. Full variable domain (outside the CDR3, taken from reference TRBV7-2 and TRBJ1-1): GAGVSQSPSNKVTEKGKDVELRCDPISGHTALYWYRQSLGQGLEFLIYFQGNSAPDKSGLPSDRFSAERTGGSVSTLTIQRTQQEDSAVYLCASSPGTTPFGDTEAFFGQGTRLTVV.

This clone showed up just once. The genes are TRBV18 and TRBJ1-1; D unclear. CDR3 length equals 13 residues. CDR1 is KGHSH and CDR2 is LQKENI in the germline V gene. V was cut by 4 bases and J by 1 base, with 7 bases left in between. DNA for the CDR3: TGTGCCAGCTCACTAGACTGGAACACTGAAGCTTTCTTT. Translated: CASSLDWNTEAFF.

This clone turned up a few times. The chain is built from TRBV30 and TRBJ2-5; 8 bases are shared with TRBD1. This CDR3 is 14 amino acids long. Germline V gene data show CDR1 as GTSNPN and CDR2 as SVGIG (reference sequence). J lost 0 bases, V lost 4 bases, and 4 bases had no gene match. For the CDR3, the DNA is TGTGCCTGGACCCGGACAGGGTACCAAGAGACCCAGTACTTC. Translation: CAWTRTGYQETQYF.

J is TRBJ2-3 and V is TRBV4-1, with 8 nucleotides matching TRBD1. V trimming: 4 bases; J trimming: 1 base; junction bases outside the gene matches: 4. The length of the CDR3 is 15 residues. CDR1 and CDR2 (germline): MGHRA, YSYEKL. CDR3 nucleotide sequence: TGCGCCAGCAGCCGACTGACAGGGGGCACAGATACGCAGTATTTT. Translation: CASSRLTGGTDTQYF.

The V and J genes are TRBV10-2 and TRBJ2-5; 7 bases are a match to TRBD1. The DNA end lines up better with TRBJ2-7; the J call may be wrong. Looked up from germline, CDR1 is WSHSY and CDR2 is SAAADI. There are 14 residues in the CDR3. CDR3 coding DNA: TGCGCCAGCAGTGGTTCGGGACAGCCCTACGAGCAGTACTTC. This sequence encodes CASSGSGQPYEQYF.

V usage is TRBV25-1 and J usage is TRBJ2-5; TRBD1 might be the D (6 bases). The J call could be wrong; TRBJ2-7 is a better fit for the DNA end. The length of the CDR3 is 14 residues. Germline V gene lookup returns CDR1 MGHDK and CDR2 SYGVNS. The CDR3 spells CASSETGLYYEQYF. The CDR3 region has the DNA TGTGCCAGCAGTGAAACAGGGTTATACTACGAGCAGTACTTC.

This chain connects TRBV6-1 to TRBJ2-5; 7 bases agree with TRBD1. CDR1 and CDR2 (germline): MNHNS, SASEGT. J was trimmed by 5 bases and V by 3 bases; bases with no gene match: 9. CDR3 length: 15 amino acids. Here the CDR3 DNA reads TGTGCCAGCAGTGACGGTGGACAGGTGGGGGAGACCCAGTACTTC. It encodes CASSDGGQVGETQYF.

The V gene is TRBV5-8, the J gene TRBJ2-6; TRBD1 matches 12 bases. CDR1 and CDR2 (germline): SGHTS, YDEGEE. Trimming took 4 bases from V and 0 from J; bases not matched to a gene: 8. The CDR3 sequence is 19 residues long. The DNA for the CDR3 is TGTGCCAGCAGCCCAGGGACAGGGGGCTCGTTCTCTGGGGCCAACGTCCTGACTTTC. Amino acid sequence: CASSPGTGGSFSGANVLTF.

This chain uses TRBV18 with TRBJ2-5, with D unresolved. V shed 3 bases and J shed 1 base, with 12 bases lying between them. The length of the CDR3 is 15 residues. Germline values: CDR1 KGHSH, CDR2 LQKENI. The CDR3 is CASSPATPIQETQYF. For the CDR3, the DNA is TGTGCCAGCTCACCGGCCACCCCCATCCAAGAGACCCAGTACTTC.

The chain uses TRBV7-6 and TRBJ2-1, with D possibly being TRBD2 (6 bases). The V and J ends lost 4 bases and 8 bases respectively, with 15 bases between them. The length of the CDR3 is 14 residues. Germline V gene sequence: CDR1 SGHVS, CDR2 FNYEAQ. The CDR3 region is CASSSTVREHEQFF. The CDR3 DNA reads TGTGCCAGCAGCTCGACGGTGCGGGAACATGAGCAGTTCTTC.

This chain links TRBV10-3 with TRBJ2-3; tentative D call: TRBD2 (6 bases). This CDR3 contains 15 residues. The V end lost 6 bases, the J end lost 6 bases, and 19 bases lay between the germline ends. Germline CDR1 and CDR2: ENHRY and SYGVKD. DNA for the CDR3: TGTGCCATCAGCGAGGCGGAGGGTTGGGGGGATACGCAGTATTTT. Its protein is CAISEAEGWGDTQYF.

The rearrangement joins TRBV5-4 to TRBJ2-1; TRBD2 matches 12 bases. The CDR3 loop spans 16 amino acids. The ends lost 4 bases at V and 7 bases at J; junction bases unmatched: 9. The germline V gene has CDR1 SGHNT and CDR2 YYREEE (reference sequence). CDR3 amino acids: CASSTNLAGGRNEQFF. CDR3 nucleotide sequence: TGTGCCAGCAGCACAAACCTAGCGGGGGGGCGGAATGAGCAGTTCTTC.

The rearrangement links TRBV27 to TRBJ1-5, with D maybe TRBD1 (5 bases). The V gene's germline CDR1 is MNHEY and CDR2 SMNVEV (reference sequence). Deletions cut 3 bases from V and 3 bases from J, with 12 bases between. The CDR3 spans 15 residues. CDR3 DNA: TGTGCCAGCAGTTTTGAAGGAGGGGCCAATCAGCCCCAGCATTTT. It specifies CASSFEGGANQPQHF.

The gene calls are TRBV5-6 and TRBJ2-5; 8 bases fit TRBD2. This CDR3 has 15 amino acids. Losses at the gene ends were 0 bases for V and 7 bases for J; bases not matched to a gene: 8. Germline V gene lookup returns CDR1 SGHDT and CDR2 YYEEEE. The DNA for the CDR3 is TGTGCCAGCAGCTTGGACGGGGGGGGCCGAGGGACCCAGTACTTC. It translates to CASSLDGGGRGTQYF.

This chain connects TRBV7-2 to TRBJ2-1; TRBD2 aligns across 13 bases. This CDR3 is 18 amino acids long. Per germline, CDR1 SGHTA and CDR2 FQGNSA. Losses at the gene ends were 2 bases for V and 1 base for J; bases not matched to a gene: 5. The CDR3 DNA is TGTGCCAGCAGCTTATCACTAGCGGGAGGGATGTCCTACAATGAGCAGTTCTTC. As protein: CASSLSLAGGMSYNEQFF.

Notes on this clone: At one boundary the junction diverges from the germline segment, which might be a read error. This chain joins TRBV15 and TRBJ2-5, with 8 bases identical to TRBD2. The germline CDR1 and CDR2 sequences are LNHNV and YYDKDF (reference sequence). This CDR3 region has 14 residues. CDR3 in amino acids: CATSRDRTSPNVDF. The CDR3, as DNA: TGTGCCACCAGCAGAGACCGGACTAGCCCAAACGTGGACTTC.

This clone was observed once. This chain links TRBV5-1 with TRBJ2-2, with 11 bases that match TRBD2. The length of the CDR3 is 17 residues. The germline CDR1 and CDR2 sequences are SGHRS and YFSETQ. V shed 4 bases, J shed 4 bases, and the junction held 9 bases outside the gene matches. The CDR3 DNA reads as TGCGCCAGCAGCCCGCCCTTAGCGGGAGGGCCCACCGGGGAGCTGTTTTTT. Encoded protein: CASSPPLAGGPTGELFF.

J is TRBJ2-6 and V is TRBV18, with D perhaps TRBD2 (5 bases). The CDR3 runs 15 residues. CDR1 is KGHSH, CDR2 LQKENI, per germline. V was cut by 4 bases and J by 1 base, with 8 bases left in between. CDR3 sequence reads: CASSRGRSGANVLTF. Here the CDR3 DNA reads TGTGCCAGCTCACGAGGGCGTTCTGGGGCCAACGTCCTGACTTTC.

V gene TRBV28 combines with J gene TRBJ2-5, with 10 bases lining up with TRBD2. The CDR3 runs 13 residues. The junction had 7 bases not matched to a gene; V was cut back by 5 bases and J by 10 bases. Germline CDR1 reads MDHEN; CDR2 reads SYDVKM. The CDR3 reads CASSRAGGMGQYF. The CDR3 DNA reads as TGTGCCAGCAGTCGAGCGGGGGGGATGGGCCAGTACTTC.

The chain couples TRBV6-4 to TRBJ1-2, with 8 bases matching TRBD1. With V trimmed by 2 bases and J by 8 bases, 4 bases remained unmatched. This CDR3 spans 13 amino acids. CDR1 is MRHNA and CDR2 is SNTAGT in the germline V gene. CDR3: CASSDTGGNGYTF. The CDR3 nucleotides are TGTGCCAGCAGTGACACAGGGGGGAACGGCTACACCTTC.

CDR3 DNA: TGTGCCAGCAGCTCGCACAGGGACCCCTATTCCTACGAGCAGTACTTC. Residues: CASSSHRDPYSYEQYF. The chain uses TRBV7-8 and TRBJ2-7; a possible D gene is TRBD1 (6 bases). This CDR3 region has 16 residues. CDR1 is SGHVS and CDR2 is FQNEAQ in the germline V gene. V was trimmed by 4 bases and J by 1 base, leaving 17 bases between them.

The sample holds a few counts of this clone. The chain joins TRBV29-1 to TRBJ2-2; no reliable D call. Germline assignment: CDR1 SQVTM and CDR2 ANQGSEA. The CDR3 runs 12 residues. Trimming took off 3 bases at V and 2 bases at J, with 4 bases between the two ends. CDR3 in DNA: TGCAGCGTTGATTCAAACACCGGGGAGCTGTTTTTT. Its protein product is CSVDSNTGELFF.